These 9 T cell receptor beta chains came from one sample sequenced in a study of blood T cell repertoires in COVID-19. This table comes from immunoSEQ multiplex PCR, and its TCRdb copy is limited to in-frame clones, with some not included. The sample carries 100,000 or so clones, approximately 81% recorded once. Sequenced input: peripheral blood. The receptors shown here come from a human donor in a cohort sampled during active COVID-19.

The chain joins TRBV2 to TRBJ1-1; TRBD1 is a possible D gene (6 bases). Per germline, CDR1 SNHLY and CDR2 FYNNEI. The length of the CDR3 is 15 residues. Trimming stripped 5 bases from V and 4 bases from J, with 17 bases between. The CDR3 loop is CASSRGQRQVTEAFF. CDR3 DNA: TGTGCCAGCAGTCGGGGCCAAAGACAGGTCACTGAAGCTTTCTTT.

The chain has TRBV18 and TRBJ1-1; possibly TRBD1 for D (5 bases). V lost 6 bases to trimming and J lost 1 base, with 6 bases between them. The length of the CDR3 is 12 residues. Per germline, CDR1 KGHSH and CDR2 LQKENI. In DNA, the CDR3 is TGTGCCAGCTCCCAGGGGAACACTGAAGCTTTCTTT. It codes for CASSQGNTEAFF. Looking up the rest from reference TRBV18 and TRBJ1-1 gives the full variable domain: NAGVMQNPRHLVRRRGQEARLRCSPMKGHSHVYWYRQLPEEGLKFMVYLQKENIIDESGMPKERFSAEFPKEGPSILRIQQVVRGDSAAYFCASSQGNTEAFFGQGTRLTVV.

J is TRBJ2-7 and V is TRBV10-3, with 9 positions matching TRBD1. Germline V gene lookup returns CDR1 ENHRY and CDR2 SYGVKD. This CDR3 is 14 amino acids long. Trimming took 0 bases from V and 3 from J; bases not matched to a gene: 0. CDR3 protein: CAISESTGGYEQYF. The DNA for the CDR3 is TGTGCCATCAGTGAGTCGACAGGGGGCTACGAGCAGTACTTC.

The chain couples TRBV5-1 to TRBJ1-6; 12 bases line up with TRBD1. Trimming at V came to 5 bases and at J to 10 bases, leaving 7 bases not matched to a gene. The CDR3 totals 15 residues. CDR1 and CDR2 (germline): SGHRS, YFSETQ. The CDR3: CASRPGTGGGSPLHF. The CDR3 region has the DNA TGCGCCAGCAGGCCCGGGACAGGGGGCGGGTCACCCCTCCACTTT. Drawing the rest from reference TRBV5-1 and TRBJ1-6, the complete variable domain is KAGVTQTPRYLIKTRGQQVTLSCSPISGHRSVSWYQQTPGQGLQFLFEYFSETQRNKGNFPGRFSGRQFSNSRSEMNVSTLELGDSALYLCASRPGTGGGSPLHFGNGTRLTVT.

The rearrangement links TRBV7-2 to TRBJ2-3; tentatively, D is TRBD2 (6 bases). CDR1 is SGHTA and CDR2 is FQGNSA in the germline V gene. This CDR3 region has 15 residues. The V end lost 5 bases, the J end lost 7 bases, and 19 bases lay between the germline ends. DNA of the CDR3: TGTGCCAGCAGCAAGGCGGGGCCTCTACGGAATACGCAGTATTTT. Its translation is CASSKAGPLRNTQYF.

This clone was found a few times. The chain links TRBV11-3 to TRBJ2-7; 9 bases match TRBD1. With V trimmed by 2 bases and J by 7 bases, 6 bases remained unmatched. This CDR3 is built from 14 residues. Germline V gives CDR1 SGHNT, CDR2 YENEEA. For the CDR3, the DNA is TGTGCCAGCAGCTTATACGGGACAGGGACAGAGCAGTACTTC. Translating gives CASSLYGTGTEQYF.

CDR3 sequence: CASSRTGTNTGELFF. The CDR3 DNA is TGTGCCAGTAGTAGGACAGGGACAAACACCGGGGAGCTGTTTTTT. The chain combines TRBV19 with TRBJ2-2, with TRBD1 identical over 8 bases. The CDR3 totals 15 residues. The germline gives CDR1 LNHDA, CDR2 SQIVND (reference sequence). J gave up 2 bases and V 4 bases, and 3 bases lay outside the gene matches.

The chain is built from TRBV9 and TRBJ1-1, with 8 bases fitting TRBD1. CDR3 length: 16 amino acids. Trimming cost V 5 bases and J 0 bases; bases outside gene matches: 9. Germline lookup yields CDR1 SGDLS and CDR2 YYNGEE. CDR3 region: CASSLTGGQMNTEAFF. The CDR3 nucleotides read TGTGCCAGCAGTCTAACAGGGGGACAGATGAACACTGAAGCTTTCTTT. The whole variable domain, remainder taken from reference TRBV9 and TRBJ1-1, is DSGVTQTPKHLITATGQRVTLRCSPRSGDLSVYWYQQSLDQGLQFLIQYYNGEERAKGNILERFSAQQFPDLHSELNLSSLELGDSALYFCASSLTGGQMNTEAFFGQGTRLTVV.

V is TRBV10-3 and J is TRBJ2-7; TRBD1 matches 7 bases. After removal of 7 bases from V and 0 bases from J, the junction contained 9 bases not matched to a gene. This CDR3 is built from 15 residues. Germline CDR1 and CDR2: ENHRY and SYGVKD. Written as DNA, the CDR3 is TGTGCCATCACTAAAAACGACAGGGCCTCCTACGAGCAGTACTTC. Encoded protein: CAITKNDRASYEQYF.